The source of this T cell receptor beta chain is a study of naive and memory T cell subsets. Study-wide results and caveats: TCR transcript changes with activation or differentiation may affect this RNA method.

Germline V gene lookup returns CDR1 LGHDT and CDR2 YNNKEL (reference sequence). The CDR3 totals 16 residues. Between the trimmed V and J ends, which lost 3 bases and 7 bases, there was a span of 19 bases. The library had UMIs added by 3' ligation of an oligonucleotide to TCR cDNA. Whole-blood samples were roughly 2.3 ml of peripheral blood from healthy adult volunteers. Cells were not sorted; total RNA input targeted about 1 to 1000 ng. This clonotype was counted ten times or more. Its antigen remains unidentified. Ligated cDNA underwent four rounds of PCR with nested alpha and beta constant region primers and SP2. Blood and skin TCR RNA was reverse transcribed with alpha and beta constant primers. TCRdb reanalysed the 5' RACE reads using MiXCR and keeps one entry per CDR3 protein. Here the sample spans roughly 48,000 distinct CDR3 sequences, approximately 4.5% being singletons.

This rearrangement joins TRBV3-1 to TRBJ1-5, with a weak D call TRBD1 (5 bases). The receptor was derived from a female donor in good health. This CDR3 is CASSQDGGGSRQPQHF. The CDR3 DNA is TGTGCCAGCAGCCAGGATGGGGGGGGATCACGGCAGCCCCAGCATTTT.